These T cell receptor beta chains were read from a single sample in a study of T cells in Graves' hyperthyroidism and ophthalmopathy. TCRdb re-analysed the multiplex PCR reads in MiXCR, keeping a single row per CDR3 protein. The sample carries 310,000 or so distinct CDR3 sequences, about 15% recorded once. The sample consisted of blood. These receptors all come from a woman aged 55-69 years with Graves' ophthalmopathy. Both conserved end residues are part of each CDR3. A D gene is named only where the DNA matches it firmly. Some rows mark clone size as missing; the rest say once, few, many or name a class of expanded clone.

TRBV6-1 | many | NA | CASSYSHPSDEQYF
TRBV20-1 | NA | TRBD2 | CSARDYVGRMDTQYF
TRBV7-2 | many | TRBD1 | CASSPGQLRETQYF
TRBV5-1 | few | TRBD2 | CASSLLGAGGGTDTQYF
TRBV4-1 | NA | NA | CASSQGFSVTGELFF
TRBV7-2 | many | NA | CASSLAPYTQYF
TRBV20-1 | NA | TRBD2 | CSARERETGGELFF
TRBV7-9 | many | TRBD2 | CASSQTGLADEQYF
TRBV28 | many | NA | CASSSNRVRETQYF
TRBV9 | few | NA | CASSERQASYEQYF
TRBV28 | many | NA | CASRAYAVQFF
TRBV11-2 | many | NA | CASSLTSRGKKEKLFF
TRBV29-1 | few | NA | CSVKSETQYF
TRBV5-1 | NA | NA | CASSPRAGTYEQYF
TRBV4-1 | many | NA | CASSQVPKGGEANYGYTF
TRBV6-6 | NA | NA | CASSYSRVGRTTLTIYSGNTIYF
TRBV29-1 | NA | TRBD2 | CSVVTSGSRHEQFF
TRBV6-1 | NA | NA | CASSADRMNEKLFF
TRBV5-1 | few | TRBD1 | CASSRQGVSTGELFF
TRBV7-8 | NA | NA | CASSPNRESSPLHF
TRBV28 | many | NA | CASSLRTPPSGANVLTF
TRBV10-3 | few | TRBD1 | CAIRETGDYGYTF
TRBV27 | many | TRBD2 | CASSSLAGVKTQYF
TRBV5-1 | NA | NA | CASSLDPGSSTDTQYF
TRBV6-6 | few | TRBD1 | CASSYRDRGAFF
TRBV12-3/TRBV12-4 | many | NA | CASSLGTGINEKLFF
TRBV27 | many | NA | CASSLRGTTEAFF
TRBV7-2 | many | NA | CASRAGTGSYEQYF
TRBV5-5 | few | NA | CASSFTDAHTGNYGYTF
TRBV27 | few | NA | CASRVAGSSYEQYF
TRBV18 | NA | TRBD1 | CASSRGQGDGYTF
TRBV5-1 | many | NA | CASTNRDPGTEAFF
TRBV10-3 | few | NA | CAISESGQPQHF
TRBV2 | many | NA | CASRPGTYQETQYF
TRBV7-9 | many | NA | CASSSPWGAVQVETQYF
TRBV6-1 | many | NA | CASSLPTASNYGYTF
TRBV2 | many | NA | CASSTQRENTEAFF
TRBV9 | NA | NA | CASSVAQSGTEAFF
TRBV7-7 | few | NA | CASSLGGSNTIYF
TRBV7-2 | few | TRBD2 | CASSKGGLLAGIYNEQFF
TRBV20-1 | many | NA | CSASTQADAEAFF
TRBV6-1 | NA | NA | CASSPGTEVPGELFF
TRBV29-1 | many | NA | CSAQIGGAGIQYF
TRBV29-1 | NA | NA | CSVGRENIQYF
TRBV2 | many | NA | CALRRKGYEQYF
TRBV27 | many | NA | CASRRGTENQPQHF
TRBV6-2/TRBV6-3 | NA | NA | CASSYGAGVYEQYF
TRBV4-3 | few | NA | CASSQEVGPFGGEQYF
TRBV28 | many | NA | CASSLYRAGEAFF
TRBV2 | NA | TRBD1 | CASGRQGVDTQYF
TRBV6-1 | many | NA | CASSAFRGQPQHF
TRBV27 | few | NA | CASSLLDSGEKLFF